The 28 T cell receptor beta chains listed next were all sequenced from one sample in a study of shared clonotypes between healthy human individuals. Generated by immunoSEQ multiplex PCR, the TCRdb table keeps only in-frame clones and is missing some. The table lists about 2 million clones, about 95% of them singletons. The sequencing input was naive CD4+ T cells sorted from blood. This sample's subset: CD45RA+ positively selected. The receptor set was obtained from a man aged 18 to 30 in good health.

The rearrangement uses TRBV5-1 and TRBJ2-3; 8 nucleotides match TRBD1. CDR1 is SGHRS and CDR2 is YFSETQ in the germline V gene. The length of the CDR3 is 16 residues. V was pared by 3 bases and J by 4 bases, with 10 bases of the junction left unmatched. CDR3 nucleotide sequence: TGCGCCAGCAGCTATGAACCAGGGGGCGTCGCAGATACGCAGTATTTT. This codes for CASSYEPGGVADTQYF.

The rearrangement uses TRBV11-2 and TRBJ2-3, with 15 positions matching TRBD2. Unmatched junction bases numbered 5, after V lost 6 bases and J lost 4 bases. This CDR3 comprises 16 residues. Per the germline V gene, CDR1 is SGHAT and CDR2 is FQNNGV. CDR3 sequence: CASRGLAGGIADTQYF. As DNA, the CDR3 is TGTGCCAGCAGGGGACTAGCGGGGGGTATCGCAGATACGCAGTATTTT.

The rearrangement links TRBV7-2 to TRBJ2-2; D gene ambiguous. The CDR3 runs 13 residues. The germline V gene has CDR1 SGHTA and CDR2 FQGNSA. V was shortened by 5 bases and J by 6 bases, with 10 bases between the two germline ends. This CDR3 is CASSLRSPGELFF. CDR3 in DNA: TGTGCCAGCAGCCTAAGGAGCCCCGGGGAGCTGTTTTTT.

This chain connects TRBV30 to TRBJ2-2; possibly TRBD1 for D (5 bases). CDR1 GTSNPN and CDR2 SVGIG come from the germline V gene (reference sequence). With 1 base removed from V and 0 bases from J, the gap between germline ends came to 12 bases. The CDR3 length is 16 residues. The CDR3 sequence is CAWSAEGHSNTGELFF. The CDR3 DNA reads TGTGCCTGGAGTGCCGAAGGACACTCGAACACCGGGGAGCTGTTTTTT.

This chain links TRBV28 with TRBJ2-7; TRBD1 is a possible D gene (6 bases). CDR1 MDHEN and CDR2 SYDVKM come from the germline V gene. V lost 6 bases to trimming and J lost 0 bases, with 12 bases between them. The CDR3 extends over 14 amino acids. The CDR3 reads CASSQTGPSYEQYF. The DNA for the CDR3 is TGTGCCAGCAGCCAGACAGGTCCCTCCTACGAGCAGTACTTC.

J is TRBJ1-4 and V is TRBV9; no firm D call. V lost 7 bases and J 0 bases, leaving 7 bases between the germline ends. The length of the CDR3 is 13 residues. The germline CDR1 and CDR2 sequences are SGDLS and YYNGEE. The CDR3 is CASSRATNEKLFF. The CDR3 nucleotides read TGTGCCAGCTCGCGTGCAACTAATGAAAAACTGTTTTTT.

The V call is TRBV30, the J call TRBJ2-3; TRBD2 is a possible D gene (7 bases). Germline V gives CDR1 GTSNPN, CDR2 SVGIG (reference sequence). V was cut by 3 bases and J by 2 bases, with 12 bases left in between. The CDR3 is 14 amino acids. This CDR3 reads CAWSGGLITDTQYF. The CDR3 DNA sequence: TGTGCCTGGAGCGGGGGGCTGATCACAGATACGCAGTATTTT.

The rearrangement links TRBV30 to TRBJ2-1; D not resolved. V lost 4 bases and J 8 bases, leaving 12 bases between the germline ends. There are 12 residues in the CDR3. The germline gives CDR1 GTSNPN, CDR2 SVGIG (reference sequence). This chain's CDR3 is CAWTPGRDEQFF. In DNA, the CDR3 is TGTGCCTGGACGCCAGGACGCGATGAGCAGTTCTTC. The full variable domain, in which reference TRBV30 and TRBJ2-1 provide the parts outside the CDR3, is SQTIHQWPATLVQPVGSPLSLECTVEGTSNPNLYWYRQAAGRGLQLLFYSVGIGQISSEVPQNLSASRPQDRQFILSSKKLLLSDSGFYLCAWTPGRDEQFFGPGTRLTVL.

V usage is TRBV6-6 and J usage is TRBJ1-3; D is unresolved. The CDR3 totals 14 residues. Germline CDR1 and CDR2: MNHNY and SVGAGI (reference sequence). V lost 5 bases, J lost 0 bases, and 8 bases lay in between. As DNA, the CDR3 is TGTGCCAGCAGTAACCGAATCTCTGGAAACACCATATATTTT. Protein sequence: CASSNRISGNTIYF.

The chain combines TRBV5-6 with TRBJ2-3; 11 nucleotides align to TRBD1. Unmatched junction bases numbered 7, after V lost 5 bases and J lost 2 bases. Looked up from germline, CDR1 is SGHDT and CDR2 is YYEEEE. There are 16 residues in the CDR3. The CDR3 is CASRPLGQGATDTQYF. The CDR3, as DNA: TGTGCCAGCAGGCCTCTCGGACAGGGGGCCACAGATACGCAGTATTTT.

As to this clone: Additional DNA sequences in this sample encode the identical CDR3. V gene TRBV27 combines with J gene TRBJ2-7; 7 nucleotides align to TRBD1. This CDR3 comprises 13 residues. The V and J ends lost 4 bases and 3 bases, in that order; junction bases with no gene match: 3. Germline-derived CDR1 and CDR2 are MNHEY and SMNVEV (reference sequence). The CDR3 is CASSSRQGYEQYF. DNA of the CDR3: TGTGCCAGCAGTTCGCGACAGGGCTACGAGCAGTACTTC.

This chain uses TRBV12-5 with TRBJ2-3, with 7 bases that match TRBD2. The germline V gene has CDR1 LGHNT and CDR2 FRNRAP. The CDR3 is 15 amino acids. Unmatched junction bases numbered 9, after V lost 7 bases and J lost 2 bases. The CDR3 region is CASATLAAVTDTQYF. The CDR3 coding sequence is TGTGCTAGTGCTACTCTAGCGGCTGTCACAGATACGCAGTATTTT. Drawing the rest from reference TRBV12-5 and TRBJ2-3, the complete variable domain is DARVTQTPRHKVTEMGQEVTMRCQPILGHNTVFWYRQTMMQGLELLAYFRNRAPLDDSGMPKDRFSAEMPDATLATLKIQPSEPRDSAVYFCASATLAAVTDTQYFGPGTRLTVL.

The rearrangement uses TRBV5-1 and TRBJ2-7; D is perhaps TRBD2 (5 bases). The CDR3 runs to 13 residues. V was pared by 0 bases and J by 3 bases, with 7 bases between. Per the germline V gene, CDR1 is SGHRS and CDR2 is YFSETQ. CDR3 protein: CASSLAGIYEQYF. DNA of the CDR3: TGCGCCAGCAGCTTGGCGGGGATCTACGAGCAGTACTTC.

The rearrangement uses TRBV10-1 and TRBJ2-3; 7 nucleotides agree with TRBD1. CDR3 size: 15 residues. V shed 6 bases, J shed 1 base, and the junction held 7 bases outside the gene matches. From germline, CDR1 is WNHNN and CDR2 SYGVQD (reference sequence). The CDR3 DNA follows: TGCGCCAGCAGCGACAGGGATGTCGGCACAGATACGCAGTATTTT. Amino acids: CASSDRDVGTDTQYF.

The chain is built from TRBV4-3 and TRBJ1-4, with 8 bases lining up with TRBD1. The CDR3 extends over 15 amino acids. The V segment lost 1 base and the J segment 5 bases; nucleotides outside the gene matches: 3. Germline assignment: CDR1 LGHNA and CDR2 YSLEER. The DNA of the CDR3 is TGCGCCAGCAGCCAAGGGACAGGGAGGAATGAAAAACTGTTTTTT. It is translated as CASSQGTGRNEKLFF.

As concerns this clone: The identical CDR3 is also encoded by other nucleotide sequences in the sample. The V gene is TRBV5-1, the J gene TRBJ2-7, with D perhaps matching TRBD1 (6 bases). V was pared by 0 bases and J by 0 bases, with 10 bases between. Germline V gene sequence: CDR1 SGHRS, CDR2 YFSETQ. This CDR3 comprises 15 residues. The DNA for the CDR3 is TGCGCCAGCAGCTTGGAACAGGGTGGCTCCTACGAGCAGTACTTC. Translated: CASSLEQGGSYEQYF.

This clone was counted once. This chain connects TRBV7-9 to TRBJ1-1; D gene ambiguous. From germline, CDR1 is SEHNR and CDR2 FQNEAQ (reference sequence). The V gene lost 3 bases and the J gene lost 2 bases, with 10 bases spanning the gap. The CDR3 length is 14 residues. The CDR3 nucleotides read TGTGCCAGCAGCTTGAAAGGGATTAACACTGAAGCTTTCTTT. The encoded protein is CASSLKGINTEAFF.

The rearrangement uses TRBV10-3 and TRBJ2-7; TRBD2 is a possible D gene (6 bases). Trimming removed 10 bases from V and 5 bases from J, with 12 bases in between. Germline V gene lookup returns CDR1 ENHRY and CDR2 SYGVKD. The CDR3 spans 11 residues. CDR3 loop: CATRRLDEQYF. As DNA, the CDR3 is TGTGCCACCCGGAGACTAGACGAGCAGTACTTC.

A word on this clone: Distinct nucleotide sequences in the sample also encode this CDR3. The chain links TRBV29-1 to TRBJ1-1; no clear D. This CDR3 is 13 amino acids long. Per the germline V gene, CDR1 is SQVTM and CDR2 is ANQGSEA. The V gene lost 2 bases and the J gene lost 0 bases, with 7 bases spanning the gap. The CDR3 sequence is CSVERPLNTEAFF. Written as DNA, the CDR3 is TGCAGCGTTGAAAGGCCGCTGAACACTGAAGCTTTCTTT.

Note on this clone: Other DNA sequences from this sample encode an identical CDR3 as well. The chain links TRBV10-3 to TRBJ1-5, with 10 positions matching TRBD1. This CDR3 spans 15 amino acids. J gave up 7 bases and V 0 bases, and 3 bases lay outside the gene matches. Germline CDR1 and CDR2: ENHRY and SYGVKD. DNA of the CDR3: TGTGCCATCAGTGAGTCTGGACAGGGGGGACAGCCCCAGCATTTT. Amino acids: CAISESGQGGQPQHF.

CDR3 nucleotides: TGTGCCATCAGTGGACAGGACCCTCTCAATACGCAGTATTTT. This codes for CAISGQDPLNTQYF. This chain joins TRBV10-3 and TRBJ2-3; D is perhaps TRBD1 (6 bases). In germline, CDR1 is ENHRY, CDR2 SYGVKD. CDR3 length: 14 amino acids. V lost 4 bases to trimming and J lost 7 bases, with 15 bases between them.

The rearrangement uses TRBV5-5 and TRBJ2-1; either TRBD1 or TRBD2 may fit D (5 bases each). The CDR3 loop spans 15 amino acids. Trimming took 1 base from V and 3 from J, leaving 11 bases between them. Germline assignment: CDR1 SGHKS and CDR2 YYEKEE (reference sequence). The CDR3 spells CASSLFQGVYNEQFF. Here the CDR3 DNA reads TGTGCCAGCAGCTTGTTCCAGGGAGTCTACAATGAGCAGTTCTTC. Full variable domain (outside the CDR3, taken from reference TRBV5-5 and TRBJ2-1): DAGVTQSPTHLIKTRGQQVTLRCSPISGHKSVSWYQQVLGQGPQFIFQYYEKEERGRGNFPDRFSARQFPNYSSELNVNALLLGDSALYLCASSLFQGVYNEQFFGPGTRLTVL.

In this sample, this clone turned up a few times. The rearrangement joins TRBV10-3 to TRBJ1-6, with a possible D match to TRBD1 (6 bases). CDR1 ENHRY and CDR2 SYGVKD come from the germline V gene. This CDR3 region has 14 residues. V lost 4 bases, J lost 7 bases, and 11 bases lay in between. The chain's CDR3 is CAISGQVENSPLHF. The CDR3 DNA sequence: TGTGCCATCAGTGGACAGGTGGAAAATTCACCCCTCCACTTT.

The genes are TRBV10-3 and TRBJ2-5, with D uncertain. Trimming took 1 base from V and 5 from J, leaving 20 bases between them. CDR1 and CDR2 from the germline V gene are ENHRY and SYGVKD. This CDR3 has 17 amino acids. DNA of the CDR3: TGTGCCATCAGTGAGTTTGAGACATCCGTCATGACGGAGACCCAGTACTTC. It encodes CAISEFETSVMTETQYF.

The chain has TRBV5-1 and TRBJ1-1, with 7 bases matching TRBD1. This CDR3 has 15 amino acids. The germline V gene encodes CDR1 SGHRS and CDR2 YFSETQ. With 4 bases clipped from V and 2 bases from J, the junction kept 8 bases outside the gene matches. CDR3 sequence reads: CASSPGDSYNTEAFF. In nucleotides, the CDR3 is TGCGCCAGCAGCCCGGGGGACAGTTACAACACTGAAGCTTTCTTT.

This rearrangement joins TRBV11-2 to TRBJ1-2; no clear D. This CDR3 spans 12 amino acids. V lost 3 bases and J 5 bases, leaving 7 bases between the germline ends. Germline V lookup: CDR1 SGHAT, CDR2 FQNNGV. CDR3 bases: TGTGCCAGCAGCTTGAATATATATGGCTACACCTTC. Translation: CASSLNIYGYTF. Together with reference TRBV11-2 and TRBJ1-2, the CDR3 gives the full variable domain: EAGVAQSPRYKIIEKRQSVAFWCNPISGHATLYWYQQILGQGPKLLIQFQNNGVVDDSQLPKDRFSAERLKGVDSTLKIQPAKLEDSAVYLCASSLNIYGYTFGSGTRLTVV.

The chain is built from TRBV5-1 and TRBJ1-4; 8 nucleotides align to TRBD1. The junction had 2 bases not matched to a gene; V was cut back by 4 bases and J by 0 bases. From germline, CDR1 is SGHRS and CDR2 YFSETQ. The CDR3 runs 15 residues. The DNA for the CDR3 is TGCGCCAGCAGCGCAGGGGGCTCAACTAATGAAAAACTGTTTTTT. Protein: CASSAGGSTNEKLFF.

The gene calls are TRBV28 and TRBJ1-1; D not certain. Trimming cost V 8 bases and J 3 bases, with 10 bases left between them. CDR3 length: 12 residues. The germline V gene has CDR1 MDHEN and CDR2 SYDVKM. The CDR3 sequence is CASGRWDTEAFF. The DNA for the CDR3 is TGTGCCAGCGGACGGTGGGACACTGAAGCTTTCTTT.